The 14 T cell receptor beta chains reported below all come from one sample, sequenced in a study of low-dose radiotherapy and immunotherapy resistance in tumors. First-strand cDNA relied on TRAV- and TRBV-specific primers spanning alpha and beta chains. With a constant-region primer and a V-primer adapter, TCRs were subjected to around 20 PCR cycles of amplification. TCRdb re-analysed the reads in MiXCR, keeping a single row per CDR3 protein. The sample shows roughly 6,000 distinct CDR3 sequences, about 71% of them seen only once. The receptor source for this set is a human donor with advanced metastatic prostate, ovarian, gallbladder or colorectal cancer (not recorded which). This table probably holds off-target reads from a library built for another chain.

The chain employs TRBV5-8 and TRBJ2-2; TRBD2 matches at 8 bases. CDR3 size: 16 residues. Germline trimming cut 4 bases from V and 2 bases from J; bases unmatched to any gene: 7. Germline V gene sequence: CDR1 SGHTS, CDR2 YDEGEE. The DNA for the CDR3 is TGTGCCAGCAGCCATATAGCGGGGCTTAACACCGGGGAGCTGTTTTTT. It is translated as CASSHIAGLNTGELFF.

The chain uses TRBV30 and TRBJ2-7, with 12 bases matching TRBD2. The CDR3 length is 14 residues. Germline V gene sequence: CDR1 GTSNPN, CDR2 SVGIG (reference sequence). Trimming removed 5 bases from V and 6 bases from J; junction bases left unmatched: 8. CDR3 sequence reads: CAWRLAGVEPEQYF. CDR3 coding DNA: TGTGCCTGGCGACTAGCGGGGGTCGAGCCCGAGCAGTACTTC.

V gene TRBV18 combines with J gene TRBJ1-2; no definite D call. The V gene's germline CDR1 is KGHSH and CDR2 LQKENI. CDR3 size: 14 residues. Trimming removed 3 bases at V and 7 bases at J, with 15 bases between. In DNA form, the CDR3 reads TGTGCCAGCTCACCCGACGAGGCGCGGGGTGGCTACACCTTC. Encoded protein: CASSPDEARGGYTF.

This chain links TRBV5-6 with TRBJ2-5; D not certain. Germline V CDR1 and CDR2: SGHDT, YYEEEE. There are 11 residues in the CDR3. Trimming removed 2 bases at V and 1 base at J, with 0 bases between. The CDR3 sequence is CASSFQETQYF. CDR3 nucleotides: TGTGCCAGCAGCTTCCAAGAGACCCAGTACTTC.

Only a few counts were recorded for this clonotype. This sequence joins TRBV12-3 or TRBV12-4 and TRBJ1-2; no firm D call. This CDR3 is built from 13 residues. V gave up 2 bases and J gave up 8 bases, with 12 bases separating them. The CDR3 DNA reads TGTGCCAGCAGTTTAAATCGTTTTGAAGGCTACACCTTC. Translation: CASSLNRFEGYTF.

The chain couples TRBV14 to TRBJ2-7; TRBD2 might be the D (6 bases). This CDR3 region has 14 residues. The germline V gene encodes CDR1 SGHDN and CDR2 FVKESK. Trimming left V 2 bases short and J 0 bases short, with 8 bases between. CDR3: CASSQLGSSYEQYF. The CDR3 DNA follows: TGTGCCAGCAGCCAACTCGGGAGCTCCTACGAGCAGTACTTC. Variable domain in full (rest from reference TRBV14 and TRBJ2-7): EAGVTQFPSHSVIEKGQTVTLRCDPISGHDNLYWYRRVMGKEIKFLLHFVKESKQDESGMPNNRFLAERTGGTYSTLKVQPAELEDSGVYFCASSQLGSSYEQYFGPGTRLTVT.

This chain uses TRBV29-1 with TRBJ2-7; 9 positions match TRBD1. V was clipped by 5 bases and J by 3 bases; unmatched bases: 8. The CDR3 consists of 14 residues. Germline CDR1 is SQVTM and CDR2 is ANQGSEA. DNA for the CDR3: TGCAGCGTTAAACCGGGACAGGGAGACTACGAGCAGTACTTC. It codes for CSVKPGQGDYEQYF.

This clonotype was recorded once. The V gene is TRBV28, the J gene TRBJ1-1; tentative D call: TRBD1 (5 bases). The CDR3 contains 19 residues. V lost 3 bases to trimming and J lost 4 bases, with 27 bases between them. In germline, CDR1 is MDHEN, CDR2 SYDVKM. The CDR3 DNA reads as TGTGCCAGCAGTTTTCTTCACCCGAGCAGGGTCCCCAAGAGCACTGAAGCTTTCTTT. Translated: CASSFLHPSRVPKSTEAFF.

V usage is TRBV12-3 or TRBV12-4 and J usage is TRBJ1-5; weak D call: TRBD1 (5 bases). V was shortened by 2 bases and J by 5 bases, with 13 bases between the two germline ends. There are 15 residues in the CDR3. CDR3 bases: TGTGCCAGCAGTTTAAGGGGAATTGGCCATCAGCCCCAGCATTTT. As protein: CASSLRGIGHQPQHF.

V is TRBV6-1 and J is TRBJ1-2; D is perhaps TRBD1 (6 bases). Per germline, CDR1 MNHNS and CDR2 SASEGT. Trimming took off 6 bases at V and 4 bases at J, with 15 bases between the two ends. The CDR3 runs 14 residues. The CDR3 DNA sequence: TGTGCCAGCAGGTTACAGGGTATTGGCTATGGCTACACCTTC. Residues: CASRLQGIGYGYTF.

DNA for the CDR3: TGTGCCAGCAGTTACGATAATGCGGGACGGCTAAGCACAGATACGCAGTATTTT. This gives the protein CASSYDNAGRLSTDTQYF. The V call is TRBV6-6, the J call TRBJ2-3; D may be TRBD2 (6 bases). V was pared by 2 bases and J by 0 bases, with 18 bases between. Germline V gene data show CDR1 as MNHNY and CDR2 as SVGAGI (reference sequence). There are 18 residues in the CDR3.

V and J are TRBV5-1 and TRBJ1-2; perhaps TRBD1 as D (5 bases). V was shortened by 0 bases and J by 6 bases, with 15 bases between the two germline ends. Germline CDR1 and CDR2: SGHRS and YFSETQ. This CDR3 has 15 amino acids. CDR3 residues: CASSLEYGRGDGYTF. The CDR3 bases are TGCGCCAGCAGCTTGGAGTATGGTCGGGGCGATGGCTACACCTTC.

This clonotype appeared a few times. The chain carries TRBV6-2 or TRBV6-3 and TRBJ2-1; D might be TRBD2 (5 bases). Trimming stripped 0 bases from V and 6 bases from J, with 12 bases between. CDR3 length: 15 amino acids. Germline V gene sequence: CDR1 MNHEY, CDR2 SVGEGT. The CDR3 loop reads CASSYSRDIGNEQFF. The DNA of the CDR3 is TGTGCCAGCAGTTACTCACGGGATATTGGCAATGAGCAGTTCTTC.

In nucleotides, the CDR3 is TGTGCCAGCAGTGGGGCAGGAGCCCAAGAGACCCAGTACTTC. Residues: CASSGAGAQETQYF. The chain employs TRBV28 and TRBJ2-5; TRBD1 is a possible D gene (5 bases). Trimming removed 5 bases at V and 1 base at J, with 11 bases between. This CDR3 comprises 14 residues. CDR1 MDHEN and CDR2 SYDVKM come from the germline V gene.